The 30 T cell receptor beta chains listed next were all sequenced from one sample in a study of a mutant IDH1 vaccine in newly diagnosed glioma. The time point denotes: week 11, during vaccination. Alongside topical imiquimod, each dose of vaccine comprised 300 ug of mutant IDH1 20-mer peptide. The antigens for these receptors are not known. Clones were sequenced by immunoSEQ multiplex PCR, and TCRdb holds only the in-frame ones, with some missing. The sample yields about 40,000 clones, 75% to 90% seen once. The specimen comprised peripheral blood mononuclear cells (PBMCs), sampled from a glioma patient whose treatment included an IDH1 peptide vaccine. All receptors derive from a woman between 25 and 40 years old with glioma. Some clones in this sample may be carry-over from other donors' samples.

The CDR3 region has the DNA TGCAGCGCCGGGCAGGGGGCAGGAGAGACCCAGTACTTC. Amino acids: CSAGQGAGETQYF. J is TRBJ2-5 and V is TRBV29-1; TRBD1 agrees at 8 bases. The ends lost 7 bases at V and 4 bases at J; junction bases unmatched: 8. This CDR3 spans 13 amino acids. The germline CDR1 and CDR2 sequences are SQVTM and ANQGSEA. Drawing the rest from reference TRBV29-1 and TRBJ2-5, the complete variable domain is SAVISQKPSRDICQRGTSLTIQCQVDSQVTMMFWYRQQPGQSLTLIATANQGSEATYESGFVIDKFPISRPNLTFSTLTVSNMSPEDSSIYLCSAGQGAGETQYFGPGTRLLVL.

The V call is TRBV5-5, the J call TRBJ1-3; D is ambiguous. V was cut by 7 bases and J by 5 bases, with 16 bases left in between. The germline V gene encodes CDR1 SGHKS and CDR2 YYEKEE (reference sequence). The CDR3 loop spans 14 amino acids. In DNA, the CDR3 is TGTGCCAGCTACGAAGCAAATCGGAGAAACACCATATATTTT. This codes for CASYEANRRNTIYF.

In this sample, this clone turned up a few times. This chain uses TRBV30 with TRBJ1-1; no reliable D call. The CDR3 sequence is 11 residues long. Germline-derived CDR1 and CDR2 are GTSNPN and SVGIG (reference sequence). V was pared by 2 bases and J by 6 bases, with 7 bases between. In nucleotides, the CDR3 is TGTGCCTGGAGTAGCAGGTCTGAAGCTTTCTTT. Its protein product is CAWSSRSEAFF. Filled out from reference TRBV30 and TRBJ1-1, the complete variable domain reads SQTIHQWPATLVQPVGSPLSLECTVEGTSNPNLYWYRQAAGRGLQLLFYSVGIGQISSEVPQNLSASRPQDRQFILSSKKLLLSDSGFYLCAWSSRSEAFFGQGTRLTVV.

In its sample, this clone was seen once. The chain carries TRBV27 and TRBJ1-5; 7 bases align to TRBD1. Per the germline V gene, CDR1 is MNHEY and CDR2 is SMNVEV (reference sequence). Trimming at V came to 4 bases and at J to 6 bases, leaving 12 bases not matched to a gene. The CDR3 totals 16 residues. The CDR3 DNA is TGTGCCAGCAGTTCTTCCCGGGGAGGGGGCATTCAGCCCCAGCATTTT. Its translation is CASSSSRGGGIQPQHF.

V gene TRBV6-5 combines with J gene TRBJ2-5; 7 bases match TRBD1. Per germline, CDR1 MNHEY and CDR2 SVGAGI. The V segment lost 2 bases and the J segment 5 bases; nucleotides outside the gene matches: 2. The CDR3 is 13 amino acids. The DNA for the CDR3 is TGTGCCAGCAGTTACGACAGGGCGGAGACCCAGTACTTC. Translated, it gives CASSYDRAETQYF.

CDR3: CASRESQGGYTF. CDR3 coding DNA: TGTGCCAGCAGAGAAAGCCAAGGGGGCTACACCTTC. This chain connects TRBV6-5 to TRBJ1-2; D is uncertain. Germline-derived CDR1 and CDR2 are MNHEY and SVGAGI. CDR3 size: 12 residues. Trimming removed 6 bases from V and 8 bases from J, with 13 bases in between.

The genes are TRBV2 and TRBJ1-1, with 9 bases fitting TRBD1. Trimming took 4 bases from V and 3 from J; bases not matched to a gene: 3. This CDR3 region has 14 residues. In germline, CDR1 is SNHLY, CDR2 FYNNEI. The CDR3 DNA follows: TGTGCCAGCAGTGGAGGACAGGGGCACACTGAAGCTTTCTTT. This codes for CASSGGQGHTEAFF.

The chain combines TRBV5-1 with TRBJ2-1; D is ambiguous. This CDR3 contains 13 residues. V dropped 0 bases and J dropped 6 bases, with 7 bases sitting between them. The germline V gene encodes CDR1 SGHRS and CDR2 YFSETQ. CDR3 protein: CASSLDWSNEQFF. The CDR3 region has the DNA TGCGCCAGCAGCTTGGATTGGAGCAATGAGCAGTTCTTC.

This chain joins TRBV5-1 and TRBJ2-1, with 9 bases lining up with TRBD1. V was pared by 4 bases and J by 4 bases, with 9 bases of the junction left unmatched. This CDR3 has 16 residues. Germline V gene data show CDR1 as SGHRS and CDR2 as YFSETQ. This CDR3 reads CASSGGDRARYNEQFF. In DNA, the CDR3 is TGCGCCAGCAGCGGCGGGGACAGGGCAAGGTACAATGAGCAGTTCTTC. Together with reference TRBV5-1 and TRBJ2-1, the CDR3 gives the full variable domain: KAGVTQTPRYLIKTRGQQVTLSCSPISGHRSVSWYQQTPGQGLQFLFEYFSETQRNKGNFPGRFSGRQFSNSRSEMNVSTLELGDSALYLCASSGGDRARYNEQFFGPGTRLTVL.

V and J are TRBV9 and TRBJ1-3; tentative D call: TRBD1 (5 bases). CDR3 size: 13 residues. The V end was cut by 2 bases, the J end by 2 bases, with 5 bases between. CDR1 is SGDLS, CDR2 YYNGEE, per germline. In DNA form, the CDR3 reads TGTGCCAGCAGCGTGGACACTGGAAACACCATATATTTT. This encodes CASSVDTGNTIYF.

About this clone itself: The junction shows a germline mismatch at one end, possibly a read error. This chain links TRBV11-1 with TRBJ2-1; D gene ambiguous. Germline V gene lookup returns CDR1 SGHAT and CDR2 FQDESV (reference sequence). This CDR3 spans 13 amino acids. Here the CDR3 DNA reads TGTGCCAGCAGCCAAAACACGGGCGGCAGTGGGCTCTTC. It codes for CASSQNTGGSGLF.

J is TRBJ1-1 and V is TRBV7-9; tentatively, D is TRBD1 (5 bases). The CDR3 covers 15 residues. Trimming removed 3 bases from V and 5 bases from J, with 16 bases in between. Germline CDR1 and CDR2: SEHNR and FQNEAQ (reference sequence). This CDR3 reads CASSFYRDGGTEAFF. CDR3 nucleotides: TGTGCCAGCAGCTTCTACCGGGACGGAGGGACTGAAGCTTTCTTT.

The V call is TRBV18, the J call TRBJ1-1; no firm D call. CDR1 is KGHSH, CDR2 LQKENI, per germline. The ends were cut back, 2 bases at V and 8 bases at J, with 9 bases in the middle. This CDR3 is built from 12 residues. CDR3 loop: CASSPFNKEAFF. In nucleotides, the CDR3 is TGTGCCAGCTCACCATTCAACAAGGAAGCTTTCTTT. Full variable domain (outside the CDR3, taken from reference TRBV18 and TRBJ1-1): NAGVMQNPRHLVRRRGQEARLRCSPMKGHSHVYWYRQLPEEGLKFMVYLQKENIIDESGMPKERFSAEFPKEGPSILRIQQVVRGDSAAYFCASSPFNKEAFFGQGTRLTVV.

This chain uses TRBV7-5 with TRBJ2-1; the table's D gene call, TRBD2, was not cross checked with the DNA. TRBV7-5 is deemed a pseudogene. The CDR3 sequence is 16 residues long. The DNA of the CDR3 is TGTGCCAGAAGCTTGAGAAGAGAGAGCCTAGCAAGTGAGCAGTTCTTC. Translating it yields CARSLRRESLASEQFF.

The chain links TRBV29-1 to TRBJ2-1; 9 bases agree with TRBD2. Per germline, CDR1 SQVTM and CDR2 ANQGSEA. The CDR3 covers 16 residues. The V segment lost 7 bases and the J segment 3 bases; nucleotides outside the gene matches: 13. The chain's CDR3 is CSGIAGVLGRYNEQFF. The CDR3 DNA reads as TGCAGCGGGATAGCGGGAGTGCTCGGGCGCTACAATGAGCAGTTCTTC.

This clone has a single count. The rearrangement uses TRBV6-1 and TRBJ1-5; tentative D call: TRBD1 (5 bases). Trimming stripped 0 bases from V and 5 bases from J, with 8 bases between. From germline, CDR1 is MNHNS and CDR2 SASEGT. The CDR3 length is 14 residues. CDR3: CASSEAGGYQPQHF. The CDR3 DNA is TGTGCCAGCAGTGAAGCGGGGGGTTATCAGCCCCAGCATTTT.

The chain combines TRBV27 with TRBJ2-2; D call uncertain. Germline V CDR1 and CDR2: MNHEY, SMNVEV (reference sequence). Between the trimmed V and J ends, which lost 3 bases and 4 bases, there was a span of 6 bases. The CDR3 extends over 13 amino acids. The CDR3 sequence: CASSFLGTGELFF. The CDR3 DNA reads TGTGCCAGCAGTTTCCTAGGCACCGGGGAGCTGTTTTTT.

This clone came up once. The chain couples TRBV28 to TRBJ1-1; perhaps TRBD1 as D (5 bases). In germline, CDR1 is MDHEN, CDR2 SYDVKM. V lost 0 bases to trimming and J lost 10 bases, with 15 bases between them. The length of the CDR3 is 14 residues. The CDR3 here is CASSLWGESGGAFF. The DNA of the CDR3 is TGTGCCAGCAGTTTATGGGGGGAGAGCGGGGGAGCTTTCTTT.

This chain uses TRBV5-4 with TRBJ2-1, with D perhaps matching TRBD2 (6 bases). The V gene's germline CDR1 is SGHNT and CDR2 YYREEE (reference sequence). CDR3 size: 14 residues. Trimming cost V 1 base and J 7 bases, with 12 bases left between them. The CDR3 region is CASSLPPGGNEQFF. DNA for the CDR3: TGTGCCAGCAGCTTGCCCCCAGGAGGGAATGAGCAGTTCTTC.

The genes are TRBV29-1 and TRBJ2-2, with 7 bases lining up with TRBD1. The CDR3 contains 14 residues. Looked up from germline, CDR1 is SQVTM and CDR2 is ANQGSEA. CDR3 sequence (DNA): TGCACCAGGGGGAACAGGGACAATGGCGGGGAGCTGTTTTTT. This codes for CTRGNRDNGGELFF.

V is TRBV27 and J is TRBJ1-2; D remains ambiguous. Germline CDR1 is MNHEY and CDR2 is SMNVEV (reference sequence). V was shortened by 0 bases and J by 6 bases, with 11 bases between the two germline ends. The CDR3 is made up of 14 amino acids. The chain's CDR3 is CASSLSGEGNGYTF. CDR3 nucleotides: TGTGCCAGCAGTTTATCGGGAGAGGGCAATGGCTACACCTTC.

The chain recombines TRBV29-1 with TRBJ2-1; TRBD2 matches 9 bases. With 1 base clipped from V and 1 base from J, the junction kept 8 bases outside the gene matches. Germline loops: CDR1 SQVTM, CDR2 ANQGSEA. The CDR3 contains 17 residues. The CDR3 DNA follows: TGCAGCGTTGAAGCTACTAGCGGGTCCTTTTCCTACAATGAGCAGTTCTTC. Protein: CSVEATSGSFSYNEQFF.

J is TRBJ1-4 and V is TRBV29-1; no definite D call. Per the germline V gene, CDR1 is SQVTM and CDR2 is ANQGSEA. The CDR3 is made up of 11 amino acids. V shed 6 bases and J shed 5 bases, with 7 bases lying between them. The CDR3 region is CSVGRNEKLFF. CDR3 sequence (DNA): TGCAGCGTAGGTAGGAATGAAAAACTGTTTTTT.

CDR3 sequence reads: CASSLGGQGSNSGYTF. CDR3 coding DNA: TGTGCCAGCAGTTTGGGGGGACAGGGATCGAATTCTGGCTACACCTTC. The chain has TRBV28 and TRBJ1-2; TRBD1 matches at 9 bases. With V trimmed by 3 bases and J by 7 bases, 12 bases remained unmatched. From germline, CDR1 is MDHEN and CDR2 SYDVKM. The CDR3 runs 16 residues.

The count of this clone is one. The chain links TRBV27 to TRBJ2-7; possible D gene TRBD2, 6 bases. This CDR3 is 12 amino acids long. CDR1 is MNHEY, CDR2 SMNVEV, per germline (reference sequence). The V end lost 0 bases, the J end lost 6 bases, and 6 bases lay between the germline ends. This CDR3 reads CASSLSGGEQYF. CDR3 DNA sequence: TGTGCCAGCAGTTTATCGGGAGGCGAGCAGTACTTC.

The chain uses TRBV19 and TRBJ2-3; 9 bases are shared with TRBD1. Germline CDR1 and CDR2: LNHDA and SQIVND (reference sequence). The CDR3 consists of 15 residues. With 3 bases clipped from V and 5 bases from J, the junction kept 6 bases outside the gene matches. CDR3 region: CASSIGGTGLDTQYF. As DNA, the CDR3 is TGTGCCAGTAGTATCGGGGGGACAGGGTTAGATACGCAGTATTTT.

The chain recombines TRBV5-6 with TRBJ2-1, with D possibly matching TRBD2 (6 bases). Trimming removed 4 bases at V and 3 bases at J, with 14 bases between. Germline-derived CDR1 and CDR2 are SGHDT and YYEEEE. The CDR3 consists of 15 residues. CDR3 in amino acids: CASSLGSGGYNEQFF. CDR3 nucleotides: TGTGCCAGCAGCCTCGGGAGTGGGGGCTACAATGAGCAGTTCTTC.

CDR3 loop: CASSNRRLGGYEQYF. DNA of the CDR3: TGTGCCAGCAGCAATAGACGGCTAGGGGGCTACGAGCAGTACTTC. This sequence joins TRBV7-8 and TRBJ2-7; D is possibly TRBD1 (6 bases). CDR1 is SGHVS and CDR2 is FQNEAQ in the germline V gene. This CDR3 comprises 15 residues. The germline V and J ends were trimmed by 5 bases and 3 bases, with 17 bases remaining between them.

This chain joins TRBV5-4 and TRBJ2-6; no reliable D call. With 2 bases removed from V and 0 bases from J, the gap between germline ends came to 0 bases. Looked up from germline, CDR1 is SGHNT and CDR2 is YYREEE (reference sequence). The CDR3 consists of 13 residues. The chain's CDR3 is CASSFSGANVLTF. The CDR3, as DNA: TGTGCCAGCAGCTTCTCTGGGGCCAACGTCCTGACTTTC.

The chain links TRBV28 to TRBJ1-2, with D possibly matching TRBD1 (6 bases). Germline CDR1 reads MDHEN; CDR2 reads SYDVKM. With 6 bases removed from V and 8 bases from J, the gap between germline ends came to 28 bases. The CDR3 extends over 17 amino acids. CDR3: CASRGPTMTGRADGYTF. The CDR3 DNA follows: TGTGCCAGCAGGGGCCCAACCATGACAGGCAGGGCCGACGGCTACACCTTC.